A single sample gave rise to the 20 T cell receptor beta chains below, sequenced in a study of memory CD4+ T cells and cytomegalovirus serostatus. The method was immunoSEQ multiplex PCR; TCRdb's version includes in-frame clones alone and lacks a portion of them. Among tens of thousands of clones listed, around 77% were seen once. Single viable CD3+CD4+CD8-CD45RO+ cells were sorted as the memory CD4+ T cells. The sequenced sample consisted of memory CD4+ T cells from blood. The source of these receptors is an adult in good health and CMV-seronegative.

This clone was observed a single time. The V gene is TRBV2, the J gene TRBJ2-1; D is possibly TRBD2 (6 bases). The germline V and J ends were trimmed by 10 bases and 4 bases, with 11 bases remaining between them. Germline lookup yields CDR1 SNHLY and CDR2 FYNNEI. The CDR3 is 12 amino acids. CDR3: CANRDSYNEQFF. CDR3 nucleotides: TGTGCCAACCGGGACTCTTACAATGAGCAGTTCTTC. Drawing the rest from reference TRBV2 and TRBJ2-1, the complete variable domain is EPEVTQTPSHQVTQMGQEVILRCVPISNHLYFYWYRQILGQKVEFLVSFYNNEISEKSEIFDDQFSVERPDGSNFTLKIRSTKLEDSAMYFCANRDSYNEQFFGPGTRLTVL.

This chain joins TRBV7-9 and TRBJ1-5, with no clear D. Trimming pared 0 bases from V and 4 bases from J, leaving 13 bases between. CDR3 length: 16 amino acids. Germline lookup yields CDR1 SEHNR and CDR2 FQNEAQ (reference sequence). CDR3 sequence: CASSLAGPSGNQPQHF. CDR3 bases: TGTGCCAGCAGCTTAGCCGGGCCCTCGGGGAATCAGCCCCAGCATTTT. Based on the CDR3 plus reference TRBV7-9 and TRBJ1-5, the full variable domain is DTGVSQNPRHKITKRGQNVTFRCDPISEHNRLYWYRQTLGQGPEFLTYFQNEAQLEKSRLLSDRFSAERPKGSFSTLEIQRTEQGDSAMYLCASSLAGPSGNQPQHFGDGTRLSIL.

This chain connects TRBV30 to TRBJ2-3; the D is unclear. V dropped 4 bases and J dropped 2 bases, with 4 bases sitting between them. The CDR3 has 11 residues. CDR1 and CDR2 from the germline V gene are GTSNPN and SVGIG (reference sequence). The CDR3 here is CAWTATDTQYF. The CDR3 DNA reads TGTGCCTGGACTGCCACAGATACGCAGTATTTT.

The CDR3 coding sequence is TGTGCCAGCACCCGGGGGCCAGCGCGCTACGAGCAGTACTTC. This translates into CASTRGPARYEQYF. The rearrangement joins TRBV28 to TRBJ2-7; D assignment may be TRBD1 or TRBD2 (6 bases each). The V gene lost 7 bases and the J gene lost 3 bases, with 16 bases spanning the gap. The CDR3 totals 14 residues. Looked up from germline, CDR1 is MDHEN and CDR2 is SYDVKM.

V usage is TRBV19 and J usage is TRBJ2-1; perhaps D is TRBD1 or TRBD2 (8 bases each). Trimming removed 4 bases from V and 9 bases from J, with 31 bases in between. The CDR3 runs 19 residues. Germline V gene lookup returns CDR1 LNHDA and CDR2 SQIVND (reference sequence). CDR3: CASSTGTGSLADLGGEQFF. The CDR3 coding sequence is TGTGCCAGTAGTACCGGGACAGGTTCACTAGCGGACCTCGGGGGTGAGCAGTTCTTC. The entire variable domain, with the rest obtained from reference TRBV19 and TRBJ2-1, is as follows: DGGITQSPKYLFRKEGQNVTLSCEQNLNHDAMYWYRQDPGQGLRLIYYSQIVNDFQKGDIAEGYSVSREKKESFPLTVTSAQKNPTAFYLCASSTGTGSLADLGGEQFFGPGTRLTVL.

This clone was detected only once. This chain connects TRBV5-4 to TRBJ2-5; a weak D match, TRBD1 (7 bases). Germline V gives CDR1 SGHNT, CDR2 YYREEE (reference sequence). V lost 3 bases, J lost 5 bases, and 11 bases lay in between. The CDR3 has 13 amino acids. The chain's CDR3 is CASSSQGRETQYF. The CDR3 coding sequence is TGTGCCAGCAGCTCACAGGGGAGGGAGACCCAGTACTTC.

The chain recombines TRBV6-5 with TRBJ1-1, with unresolved D. The length of the CDR3 is 15 residues. The germline gives CDR1 MNHEY, CDR2 SVGAGI. V lost 2 bases and J lost 0, with 10 bases in between. CDR3 nucleotide sequence: TGTGCCAGCAGTTACCGTCGCGCAGTGAACACTGAAGCTTTCTTT. This translates into CASSYRRAVNTEAFF.

This chain connects TRBV27 to TRBJ2-4; tentative D call: TRBD1 (6 bases). V was pared by 1 base and J by 6 bases, with 16 bases between. CDR3 length equals 16 residues. Germline V gene data show CDR1 as MNHEY and CDR2 as SMNVEV (reference sequence). The CDR3 DNA is TGTGCCAGCAGTTTATGGGACCTGTGCAGGGGAAACATTCAGTACTTC. It yields the protein CASSLWDLCRGNIQYF.

The V gene is TRBV6-5, the J gene TRBJ2-1; the match to TRBD2 covers 14 bases. With V trimmed by 2 bases and J by 7 bases, 4 bases remained unmatched. CDR3 size: 16 residues. CDR1 and CDR2 (germline): MNHEY, SVGAGI. CDR3 in DNA: TGTGCCAGCAGTTACGGGACTAGCGGGAGAGGGAATGAGCAGTTCTTC. Translation gives CASSYGTSGRGNEQFF.

V is TRBV30 and J is TRBJ2-1; 9 nucleotides line up with TRBD2. Trimming took 2 bases from V and 4 from J; bases not matched to a gene: 6. This CDR3 region has 15 residues. In germline, CDR1 is GTSNPN, CDR2 SVGIG (reference sequence). CDR3 in amino acids: CAWSNRLAAYNEQFF. CDR3 nucleotide sequence: TGTGCCTGGAGTAACAGACTAGCGGCATACAATGAGCAGTTCTTC.

This chain links TRBV11-3 with TRBJ2-1; 11 bases map to TRBD2. The CDR3 spans 16 residues. Germline CDR1 is SGHNT and CDR2 is YENEEA. The V gene end was trimmed by 4 bases and the J gene end by 8 bases; junction bases not matched to a gene: 10. The CDR3 sequence is CASSWGVAGGRDEQFF. DNA of the CDR3: TGTGCCAGCAGCTGGGGCGTAGCGGGAGGGCGCGATGAGCAGTTCTTC.

The V call is TRBV6-1, the J call TRBJ1-5; tentative D call: TRBD1 (5 bases). The CDR3 loop spans 16 amino acids. V lost 4 bases and J 10 bases, leaving 23 bases between the germline ends. The V gene's germline CDR1 is MNHNS and CDR2 SASEGT. Here the CDR3 DNA reads TGTGCCAGCAGTGCCGGAGAGCCCCTCGCTAGGGGACCCCAGCATTTT. Translating gives CASSAGEPLARGPQHF.

The V and J genes are TRBV21-1 and TRBJ1-1; the DNA was not compared with TRBD1, the D call given in the table. TRBV21-1 is recorded as a pseudogene. This CDR3 is built from 17 residues. The CDR3 is CASSKPEQGSGNTEAFF. CDR3 nucleotide sequence: TGTGCCAGCAGCAAACCTGAGCAGGGTTCAGGGAACACTGAAGCTTTCTTT.

The chain links TRBV18 to TRBJ1-5; D call uncertain. V gave up 2 bases and J gave up 9 bases, with 20 bases separating them. This CDR3 contains 16 residues. Germline V gene sequence: CDR1 KGHSH, CDR2 LQKENI. The CDR3 DNA reads as TGTGCCAGCTCACCATCTGCCACCAACCCTGGGAGGCCCCAGCATTTT. Protein: CASSPSATNPGRPQHF.

The V call is TRBV5-1, the J call TRBJ1-2, with D maybe TRBD1 (5 bases). Germline values: CDR1 SGHRS, CDR2 YFSETQ. This CDR3 has 12 amino acids. V was pared by 9 bases and J by 4 bases, with 13 bases between. The CDR3, as DNA: TGCGCCACCTCCAATGGGGCCTATGGCTACACCTTC. Protein: CATSNGAYGYTF.

This chain connects TRBV4-3 to TRBJ2-1; TRBD2 is a possible D gene (6 bases). The CDR3 has 15 amino acids. Looked up from germline, CDR1 is LGHNA and CDR2 is YSLEER. The V gene lost 1 base and the J gene lost 3 bases, with 10 bases spanning the gap. CDR3 residues: CASSQGLESYNEQFF. CDR3 coding DNA: TGCGCCAGCAGCCAAGGACTAGAGAGCTACAATGAGCAGTTCTTC.

The gene calls are TRBV19 and TRBJ1-4, with D possibly matching TRBD1 (6 bases). CDR3 length: 16 amino acids. Germline assignment: CDR1 LNHDA and CDR2 SQIVND (reference sequence). V dropped 1 base and J dropped 8 bases, with 17 bases sitting between them. The CDR3 coding sequence is TGTGCCAGTAGTATAGGAGGGCCAGGGGAGAGAGAAAAACTGTTTTTT. Protein sequence: CASSIGGPGEREKLFF.

The rearrangement uses TRBV28 and TRBJ1-1, with D perhaps matching TRBD1 (6 bases). From germline, CDR1 is MDHEN and CDR2 SYDVKM. The CDR3 is 15 amino acids. V lost 6 bases and J 7 bases, leaving 21 bases between the germline ends. The CDR3: CASRPPHRVDSEAFF. The CDR3 bases are TGTGCCAGCAGACCGCCACACAGGGTCGATAGTGAAGCTTTCTTT. Using reference TRBV28 and TRBJ1-1 for the parts outside the CDR3, the full variable domain is DVKVTQSSRYLVKRTGEKVFLECVQDMDHENMFWYRQDPGLGLRLIYFSYDVKMKEKGDIPEGYSVSREKKERFSLILESASTNQTSMYLCASRPPHRVDSEAFFGQGTRLTVV.

This clone came up once. The rearrangement joins TRBV7-8 to TRBJ1-1, with 11 positions matching TRBD1. In germline, CDR1 is SGHVS, CDR2 FQNEAQ. CDR3 length equals 15 residues. The V and J ends lost 1 base and 4 bases, in that order; junction bases with no gene match: 2. CDR3 in DNA: TGTGCCAGCAGCTTAGGGACAGGGGGCGGCACTGAAGCTTTCTTT. As protein: CASSLGTGGGTEAFF.

The chain links TRBV28 to TRBJ1-1; possibly TRBD1 for D (5 bases). CDR3 length equals 15 residues. Germline CDR1 is MDHEN and CDR2 is SYDVKM. Trimming took off 2 bases at V and 2 bases at J, with 12 bases between the two ends. CDR3 nucleotides: TGTGCCAGCAGTTTACCGTCTGGGGGAAACACTGAAGCTTTCTTT. Translation: CASSLPSGGNTEAFF.